The 23 T cell receptor beta chains listed next were all sequenced from one sample in a study of response to subunit inactivated influenza vaccine. TCRdb passed the RT-PCR reads through MiXCR, listing each CDR3 protein once. The table shows about 480,000 distinct CDR3 sequences, with approximately 24% occurring only once. Sequences were derived from CD4+ T cells sorted from PBMCs, sampled roughly 5 days after vaccination. All receptors come from a man aged 50-59 years who received an inactivated influenza vaccine.

This clonotype has more than one count but fewer than ten. The chain couples TRBV20-1 to TRBJ2-1; possible D gene TRBD2, 6 bases. Germline CDR1 and CDR2: DFQATT and SNEGSKA (reference sequence). The CDR3 loop spans 15 amino acids. V was cut by 3 bases and J by 12 bases, with 24 bases left in between. The CDR3 nucleotides read TGCAGTGCTAGTCTTCGAGTGCGGGGTCCGTTCGGGCAGTTCTTC. Encoded protein: CSASLRVRGPFGQFF.

A few counts support this clonotype. The V and J genes are TRBV29-1 and TRBJ2-1; 8 positions match TRBD1. The trim removed 4 bases at V and 4 bases at J, leaving 3 bases unmatched. Germline assignment: CDR1 SQVTM and CDR2 ANQGSEA. The CDR3 runs to 13 residues. The CDR3 reads CSVGDRGYNEQFF. The CDR3 DNA sequence: TGCAGCGTTGGTGACAGGGGTTACAATGAGCAGTTCTTC.

This clonotype was detected only a few times. The chain uses TRBV20-1 and TRBJ2-7; the D call may be TRBD1 or TRBD2 (5 bases each). Per germline, CDR1 DFQATT and CDR2 SNEGSKA (reference sequence). The CDR3 runs 11 residues. Trimming took off 5 bases at V and 6 bases at J, with 11 bases between the two ends. Here the CDR3 reads CSASGPAEQYF. In nucleotides, the CDR3 is TGCAGTGCTTCGGGACCGGCCGAGCAGTACTTC.

The chain joins TRBV6-2 or TRBV6-3 to TRBJ1-2; TRBD1 matches 7 bases. J lost 4 bases, V lost 7 bases, and 6 bases had no gene match. Per the germline V gene, CDR1 is MNHEY and CDR2 is SVGEGT. The CDR3 spans 13 residues. The CDR3 spells CASNTGDAYGYTF. The CDR3 nucleotides read TGTGCCAGCAACACAGGGGATGCCTATGGCTACACCTTC.

This clonotype has a count of ten or more. The chain has TRBV20-1 and TRBJ2-1, with 10 bases matching TRBD2. Germline lookup yields CDR1 DFQATT and CDR2 SNEGSKA (reference sequence). V lost 6 bases and J lost 1; bases outside the gene matches: 3. The CDR3 runs to 14 residues. CDR3 region: CSAPGLASYNEQFF. The CDR3 bases are TGCAGTGCGCCGGGACTAGCGTCCTACAATGAGCAGTTCTTC.

This clonotype was observed a few times. This chain connects TRBV9 to TRBJ2-7; a weak D match, TRBD1 (5 bases). V was trimmed by 4 bases and J by 4 bases, leaving 15 bases between them. Germline V lookup: CDR1 SGDLS, CDR2 YYNGEE. The CDR3 extends over 14 amino acids. The CDR3 DNA reads TGTGCCAGCAGCCCCCAAGTAGGGGTATACGAGCAGTACTTC. As protein: CASSPQVGVYEQYF.

The CDR3 coding sequence is TGCGCCAGCAGCCAAGAACGCGCGGGGGTCTCCTACGAGCAGTACTTC. Protein sequence: CASSQERAGVSYEQYF. This sequence joins TRBV4-3 and TRBJ2-7; TRBD2 agrees at 7 bases. V dropped 0 bases and J dropped 0; count of bases not matched to a gene: 5. Per germline, CDR1 LGHNA and CDR2 YSLEER. The CDR3 runs to 16 residues.

The chain uses TRBV2 and TRBJ2-2; no reliable D call. CDR1 is SNHLY and CDR2 is FYNNEI in the germline V gene. V lost 7 bases to trimming and J lost 8 bases, with 17 bases between them. This CDR3 spans 14 amino acids. Here the CDR3 DNA reads TGTGCCAGCACCGTAGACTGGGGATATGGGGAGCTGTTTTTT. It is translated as CASTVDWGYGELFF. The full variable domain, rest sourced from reference TRBV2 and TRBJ2-2, is EPEVTQTPSHQVTQMGQEVILRCVPISNHLYFYWYRQILGQKVEFLVSFYNNEISEKSEIFDDQFSVERPDGSNFTLKIRSTKLEDSAMYFCASTVDWGYGELFFGEGSRLTVL.

This clonotype was seen at least ten times. The genes are TRBV11-2 and TRBJ2-7; D remains ambiguous. This CDR3 is built from 13 residues. V lost 1 base and J lost 3, with 7 bases in between. Germline loops: CDR1 SGHAT, CDR2 FQNNGV. The CDR3 spells CASSLAPYYEQYF. The CDR3 DNA sequence: TGTGCCAGCAGCTTAGCGCCTTACTACGAGCAGTACTTC.

This chain connects TRBV12-3 or TRBV12-4 to TRBJ2-2, with TRBD2 matching over 8 bases. The CDR3 covers 16 residues. Unmatched junction bases numbered 4, after V lost 3 bases and J lost 1 base. The CDR3 loop reads CASSFPAGVNTGELFF. The CDR3 bases are TGTGCCAGCAGTTTTCCAGCGGGGGTGAACACCGGGGAGCTGTTTTTT.

This clonotype occurred a few times. The chain employs TRBV25-1 and TRBJ2-4; D gene ambiguous. CDR3 length equals 15 residues. Germline V CDR1 and CDR2: MGHDK, SYGVNS. Trimming left V 1 base short and J 0 bases short, with 7 bases between. The CDR3 loop is CASSESVEAKNIQYF. CDR3 DNA sequence: TGTGCCAGCAGTGAATCTGTCGAAGCCAAAAACATTCAGTACTTC.

The rearrangement links TRBV28 to TRBJ2-5; no clear D. The V and J ends lost 6 bases and 5 bases respectively, with 19 bases between them. The CDR3 extends over 15 amino acids. The germline gives CDR1 MDHEN, CDR2 SYDVKM. The CDR3 protein is CASSSPPQSAETQYF. The CDR3 DNA reads TGTGCCAGCAGCTCCCCACCCCAATCAGCTGAGACCCAGTACTTC. Variable domain in full (rest from reference TRBV28 and TRBJ2-5): DVKVTQSSRYLVKRTGEKVFLECVQDMDHENMFWYRQDPGLGLRLIYFSYDVKMKEKGDIPEGYSVSREKKERFSLILESASTNQTSMYLCASSSPPQSAETQYFGPGTRLLVL.

This clonotype has a count of ten or more. V and J are TRBV20-1 and TRBJ1-2; D gene uncertain. Germline V gives CDR1 DFQATT, CDR2 SNEGSKA (reference sequence). Trimming stripped 3 bases from V and 4 bases from J, with 3 bases between. The length of the CDR3 is 10 residues. CDR3 bases: TGCAGTGCTAGCAGCTATGGCTACACCTTC. This codes for CSASSYGYTF.

V gene TRBV2 combines with J gene TRBJ1-1; D perhaps matches TRBD1 (5 bases). The CDR3 covers 14 residues. CDR1 and CDR2 from the germline V gene are SNHLY and FYNNEI. Deletions cut 7 bases from V and 0 bases from J, with 12 bases between. CDR3 nucleotides: TGTGCCAGCAAAGGGACTTCCATGAACACTGAAGCTTTCTTT. Translating it yields CASKGTSMNTEAFF. Variable domain in full (rest from reference TRBV2 and TRBJ1-1): EPEVTQTPSHQVTQMGQEVILRCVPISNHLYFYWYRQILGQKVEFLVSFYNNEISEKSEIFDDQFSVERPDGSNFTLKIRSTKLEDSAMYFCASKGTSMNTEAFFGQGTRLTVV.

This clonotype was counted between two and nine times. The chain joins TRBV28 to TRBJ2-7; possibly TRBD2 for D (5 bases). The CDR3 runs 14 residues. Deletions cut 4 bases from V and 0 bases from J, with 10 bases between. Germline values: CDR1 MDHEN, CDR2 SYDVKM. The CDR3: CASSSPGGSYEQYF. CDR3 DNA sequence: TGTGCCAGCAGTTCCCCCGGAGGCTCCTACGAGCAGTACTTC.

V gene TRBV29-1 combines with J gene TRBJ1-1; D not certain. The ends were cut back, 6 bases at V and 2 bases at J, with 13 bases in the middle. This CDR3 is 13 amino acids long. Germline values: CDR1 SQVTM, CDR2 ANQGSEA. The CDR3 region is CSVARTDNTEAFF. DNA of the CDR3: TGCAGCGTGGCAAGGACTGATAACACTGAAGCTTTCTTT.

The chain employs TRBV5-1 and TRBJ2-3; tentative D call: TRBD2 (7 bases). This CDR3 region has 16 residues. Looked up from germline, CDR1 is SGHRS and CDR2 is YFSETQ. Trimming stripped 4 bases from V and 1 base from J, with 16 bases between. The CDR3 is CASSGGGVPGTDTQYF. In DNA form, the CDR3 reads TGCGCCAGCAGCGGAGGGGGGGTCCCCGGCACAGATACGCAGTATTTT. The whole variable domain, remainder taken from reference TRBV5-1 and TRBJ2-3, is KAGVTQTPRYLIKTRGQQVTLSCSPISGHRSVSWYQQTPGQGLQFLFEYFSETQRNKGNFPGRFSGRQFSNSRSEMNVSTLELGDSALYLCASSGGGVPGTDTQYFGPGTRLTVL.

This clonotype has more than one count but fewer than ten. The J gene is TRBJ2-2, the V gene TRBV18; 7 bases line up with TRBD1. The CDR3 consists of 15 residues. V trimming: 3 bases; J trimming: 3 bases; junction bases outside the gene matches: 4. The germline CDR1 and CDR2 sequences are KGHSH and LQKENI. This CDR3 is CASSPGTDHTGELFF. DNA of the CDR3: TGTGCCAGCTCACCCGGGACAGACCACACCGGGGAGCTGTTTTTT.

The chain links TRBV12-3 or TRBV12-4 to TRBJ1-4; the match to TRBD1 covers 10 bases. This CDR3 region has 15 residues. V lost 4 bases, J lost 11 bases, and 10 bases stayed unmatched. In DNA form, the CDR3 reads TGTGCCAGCAGTTCCCCGGGGACAGGGGTTTGGAAACTGTTTTTT. Translation: CASSSPGTGVWKLFF.

This sequence joins TRBV28 and TRBJ2-7; possible D gene TRBD2, 7 bases. Trimming took 6 bases from V and 5 from J, leaving 14 bases between them. Germline CDR1 is MDHEN and CDR2 is SYDVKM. The CDR3 contains 13 residues. The CDR3 sequence: CASSPGGPDEQYF. CDR3 coding DNA: TGTGCCAGCAGCCCCGGGGGGCCTGACGAGCAGTACTTC.

The J gene is TRBJ1-1, the V gene TRBV10-2; 9 bases are a match to TRBD1. The CDR3 is made up of 16 amino acids. Germline V gene sequence: CDR1 WSHSY, CDR2 SAAADI. The V gene end was trimmed by 3 bases and the J gene end by 6 bases; junction bases not matched to a gene: 11. The CDR3 DNA reads TGCGCCAGCAGTGAATTTGTTGGACAGGGGTGGCCTGAAGCTTTCTTT. It codes for CASSEFVGQGWPEAFF.

This clonotype was counted between two and nine times. The chain recombines TRBV12-3 or TRBV12-4 with TRBJ1-2; D unclear. The CDR3 loop spans 13 amino acids. V lost 3 bases to trimming and J lost 10 bases, with 15 bases between them. The CDR3 protein is CASSFEVKGPYTF. The CDR3 DNA reads as TGTGCCAGCAGTTTCGAGGTTAAAGGCCCCTACACCTTC.

This chain links TRBV6-2 or TRBV6-3 with TRBJ2-3, with D perhaps matching TRBD1 or TRBD2 (5 bases each). V lost 2 bases and J lost 0, with 15 bases in between. The CDR3 runs 17 residues. The germline gives CDR1 MNHEY, CDR2 SVGEGT. The CDR3 bases are TGTGCCAGCAGTTACCCCGATCGGGGCTATAGCACAGATACGCAGTATTTT. This sequence encodes CASSYPDRGYSTDTQYF.